This TCR beta chain was sequenced for a study of T cells in Graves' hyperthyroidism and ophthalmopathy. Study-wide context: Peripheral blood collection took place at initial diagnosis, before any treatment.

The TCR beta CDR3 regions underwent amplification using RNA transcripts as the source. RT-PCR in the first round (using the HTBI primer set) targeted the TCR CDR3. MiXCR was run by TCRdb on the multiplex PCR reads, yielding one entry per CDR3 protein. This sample carries 450,000 to 650,000 distinct CDR3 sequences, around 21% of them seen once, and the ten largest clones take more than 25%. The study, taken as a whole, reports: Stable hyperthyroidism was separated from ophthalmopathy by a model based on 13 V-J features.

At least ten counts were recorded for this clonotype. Its antigen remains unidentified. If no ophthalmopathy progression occurred within 18 months, Graves' hyperthyroidism was stable. Patients were excluded because of uncontrolled infection, other autoimmune disease, pregnancy or lactation. The TCR originated in a man younger than 30 with Graves' hyperthyroidism. Input material: blood.

In DNA form, the CDR3 reads TGCGCCAGCAGCCGCACCCCCTACGAGCAGTACTTC. Protein: CASSRTPYEQYF. J is TRBJ2-7 and V is TRBV5-1; no firm D call. This CDR3 region has 12 residues. The germline V gene has CDR1 SGHRS and CDR2 YFSETQ. V was trimmed by 4 bases and J by 2 bases, leaving 7 bases between them. Variable domain in full (rest from reference TRBV5-1 and TRBJ2-7): KAGVTQTPRYLIKTRGQQVTLSCSPISGHRSVSWYQQTPGQGLQFLFEYFSETQRNKGNFPGRFSGRQFSNSRSEMNVSTLELGDSALYLCASSRTPYEQYFGPGTRLTVT.